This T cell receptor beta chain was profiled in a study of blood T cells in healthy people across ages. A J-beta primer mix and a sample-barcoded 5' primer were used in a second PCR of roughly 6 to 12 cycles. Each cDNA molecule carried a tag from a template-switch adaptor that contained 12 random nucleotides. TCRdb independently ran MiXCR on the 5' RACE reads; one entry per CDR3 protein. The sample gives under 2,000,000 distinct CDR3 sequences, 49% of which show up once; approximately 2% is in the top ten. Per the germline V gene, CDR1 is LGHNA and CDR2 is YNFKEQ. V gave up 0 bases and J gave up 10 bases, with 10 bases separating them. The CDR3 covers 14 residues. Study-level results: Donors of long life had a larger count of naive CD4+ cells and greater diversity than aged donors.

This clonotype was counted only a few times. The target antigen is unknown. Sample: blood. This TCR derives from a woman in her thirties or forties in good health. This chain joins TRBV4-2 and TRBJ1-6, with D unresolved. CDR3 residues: CASSQDRTGSPLHF. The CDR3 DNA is TGTGCCAGCAGCCAAGATAGAACCGGCTCACCCCTCCACTTT.